This TCR beta chain emerged from a study of T cell responses to AZD1222 COVID-19 vaccine. This clone was recorded only once. No antigen is known for it. Here immunoSEQ multiplex PCR was the method, and the copy in TCRdb shows in-frame clones only, minus some. The table includes fewer than 150,000 clones, around 94% detected once. Germline trimming cut 3 bases from V and 9 bases from J; bases unmatched to any gene: 7. The CDR3 consists of 13 residues. CDR1 is SGHAT, CDR2 FQNNGV, per germline. Notes on the study in general: Spike-specific TCR breadth and depth both grew after two AZD1222 doses.

The genes are TRBV11-2 and TRBJ2-7; 8 bases line up with TRBD2. This specimen consisted of peripheral blood, obtained 28 days after the second AZD1222 dose. This TCR came from an adult who received the AZD1222 COVID-19 vaccine. The CDR3 is CASSFGRGEAQYV. CDR3 in DNA: TGTGCCAGCAGCTTCGGGAGGGGGGAAGCGCAGTACGTC.